What follows is one T cell receptor beta chain and its context. Assay: immunoSEQ multiplex PCR; the TCRdb copy retains only in-frame clones and omits some. The table lists about 300,000 clones, around 87% of them singletons. Germline V lookup: CDR1 MNHEY, CDR2 SVGEGT. The ends were cut back, 6 bases at V and 1 base at J, with 21 bases in the middle. The CDR3 spans 17 residues. The data belong to a study of blood T cell repertoires in COVID-19. On the study more broadly: From the United States, Italy and Spain came samples of acute and convalescent COVID-19.

The receptor was derived from a man aged 65 to 79 with acute or convalescent COVID-19. Sequencing used peripheral blood. The chain uses TRBV6-2 or TRBV6-3 and TRBJ1-1, with TRBD1 as a possible D gene (6 bases). CDR3 sequence (DNA): TGTGCCAGCAGCCACTCGAGGGGGATCGGATGGAACACTGAAGCTTTCTTT. This gives the protein CASSHSRGIGWNTEAFF.